These 23 T cell receptor beta chains came from one sample sequenced in a study of technical replicates of blood from a handful of donors (dated by TCRdb to about 2017). Libraries were built with the immunoSEQ multiplex PCR assay. The clones in this table, taken by TCRdb from immuneACCESS, are in-frame only. Not every clone is retained; where verified, under half of the shortfall comes from an unresolved V gene, and the cause of the rest is unknown. Recorded for this sample are tens of thousands of clones; 97% of them occurred a single time. The biggest ten clones account for 0.25% to 0.3% of the sample. The sample was T cells isolated from PBMCs. Every receptor here comes from a human donor in good health.

The V and J genes are TRBV5-1 and TRBJ1-1, with TRBD1 identical over 8 bases. Germline-derived CDR1 and CDR2 are SGHRS and YFSETQ. CDR3 length: 18 amino acids. V trimming: 0 bases; J trimming: 3 bases; junction bases outside the gene matches: 13. CDR3 in DNA: TGCGCCAGCAGCTTGGCGTGGCGGACAGGGTTGGCAGACACTGAAGCTTTCTTT. It yields the protein CASSLAWRTGLADTEAFF.

The genes are TRBV7-7 and TRBJ2-1; TRBD2 agrees at 15 bases. The J segment lost 6 bases and the V segment lost 5 bases, leaving 5 bases of the junction unmatched. The CDR3 covers 16 residues. The germline gives CDR1 SSHAT, CDR2 FNYEAQ (reference sequence). This CDR3 reads CASSPGLAGGPNEQFF. CDR3 bases: TGTGCCAGCAGCCCTGGACTAGCGGGAGGGCCCAATGAGCAGTTCTTC.

The chain joins TRBV9 to TRBJ1-1; 10 bases fit TRBD1. The CDR3 consists of 15 residues. CDR1 is SGDLS, CDR2 YYNGEE, per germline. Unmatched junction bases numbered 4, after V lost 4 bases and J lost 1 base. Written as DNA, the CDR3 is TGTGCCAGCAGCCCTAGACAGGGGGCGAACACTGAAGCTTTCTTT. Its translation is CASSPRQGANTEAFF.

The rearrangement links TRBV7-2 to TRBJ2-7; 10 bases line up with TRBD2. Germline CDR1 reads SGHTA; CDR2 reads FQGNSA. Germline trimming cut 3 bases from V and 3 bases from J; bases unmatched to any gene: 2. This CDR3 is 14 amino acids long. CDR3 bases: TGTGCCAGCAGCTTTACTAGCGGGGTCTACGAGCAGTACTTC. It codes for CASSFTSGVYEQYF.

The chain links TRBV14 to TRBJ2-3, with D maybe TRBD2 (5 bases). The germline V gene encodes CDR1 SGHDN and CDR2 FVKESK. V gave up 4 bases and J gave up 3 bases, with 14 bases separating them. The CDR3 is 15 residues long. As DNA, the CDR3 is TGTGCCAGCAGCCTGTCGGGGTCCGTGACAGATACGCAGTATTTT. Translation: CASSLSGSVTDTQYF.

The rearrangement uses TRBV27 and TRBJ2-5; TRBD1 might be the D (5 bases). In germline, CDR1 is MNHEY, CDR2 SMNVEV (reference sequence). CDR3 length: 14 amino acids. The germline V and J ends were trimmed by 4 bases and 4 bases, with 13 bases remaining between them. The CDR3 DNA reads TGTGCCAGCAGTTGGGGCAGCAAGGGAGAGACCCAGTACTTC. Amino acids: CASSWGSKGETQYF.

This rearrangement joins TRBV10-3 to TRBJ2-7; TRBD2 matches at 7 bases. The V and J ends lost 3 bases and 3 bases, in that order; junction bases with no gene match: 5. This CDR3 comprises 14 residues. The germline gives CDR1 ENHRY, CDR2 SYGVKD. The CDR3 reads CAISDPSGGYEQYF. DNA of the CDR3: TGTGCCATCAGTGACCCTAGCGGAGGCTACGAGCAGTACTTC.

The rearrangement uses TRBV4-3 and TRBJ2-3; a possible D gene is TRBD2 (6 bases). The CDR3 length is 12 residues. Germline V gives CDR1 LGHNA, CDR2 YSLEER. With 3 bases removed from V and 7 bases from J, the gap between germline ends came to 8 bases. In DNA, the CDR3 is TGCGCCAGCAGCCATGGGGGGAATACGCAGTATTTT. This translates into CASSHGGNTQYF.

The V and J genes are TRBV15 and TRBJ2-6; tentative D call: TRBD1 (6 bases). Trimming took off 8 bases at V and 0 bases at J, with 17 bases between the two ends. This CDR3 has 17 residues. Germline V gene sequence: CDR1 LNHNV, CDR2 YYDKDF (reference sequence). The CDR3 loop reads CATLDRSTDSGANVLTF. The CDR3 DNA reads as TGTGCCACCCTAGACAGGTCCACTGACTCTGGGGCCAACGTCCTGACTTTC. The complete variable domain, with remaining parts taken from reference TRBV15 and TRBJ2-6, reads DAMVIQNPRYQVTQFGKPVTLSCSQTLNHNVMYWYQQKSSQAPKLLFHYYDKDFNNEADTPDNFQSRRPNTSFCFLDIRSPGLGDTAMYLCATLDRSTDSGANVLTFGAGSRLTVL.

This clone was observed once. This chain connects TRBV27 to TRBJ2-1, with 8 nucleotides matching TRBD2. V shed 4 bases and J 10 bases; nucleotides not matched to a gene: 0. The CDR3 spans 11 residues. Germline values: CDR1 MNHEY, CDR2 SMNVEV (reference sequence). In DNA form, the CDR3 reads TGTGCCAGCAGTTCTAGCGGGGAGCAGTTCTTC. Amino acid sequence: CASSSSGEQFF.

The rearrangement uses TRBV27 and TRBJ2-5; maybe TRBD2 (7 bases). Germline-derived CDR1 and CDR2 are MNHEY and SMNVEV (reference sequence). This CDR3 has 16 amino acids. V lost 5 bases and J lost 2, with 18 bases in between. The CDR3 DNA reads as TGTGCCAGCAGTGCCCATTCGGGGGGCTATCAAGAGACCCAGTACTTC. The encoded protein is CASSAHSGGYQETQYF.

J is TRBJ1-4 and V is TRBV28; D is unresolved. Trimming pared 5 bases from V and 7 bases from J, leaving 14 bases between. The germline CDR1 and CDR2 sequences are MDHEN and SYDVKM. The CDR3 totals 14 residues. The CDR3 region is CASSQDIRREKLFF. In nucleotides, the CDR3 is TGTGCCAGCAGTCAAGACATAAGGCGTGAAAAACTGTTTTTT.

The rearrangement joins TRBV5-1 to TRBJ1-1; unclear D gene. The length of the CDR3 is 14 residues. Germline V gene sequence: CDR1 SGHRS, CDR2 YFSETQ. The V end was cut by 6 bases, the J end by 1 base, with 13 bases between. The CDR3 spells CASTFDKPNTEAFF. The CDR3 bases are TGCGCCAGCACCTTTGACAAACCGAACACTGAAGCTTTCTTT.

This rearrangement joins TRBV27 to TRBJ2-1, with 7 bases that match TRBD2. Germline lookup yields CDR1 MNHEY and CDR2 SMNVEV (reference sequence). Germline trimming cut 1 base from V and 3 bases from J; bases unmatched to any gene: 3. The CDR3 sequence is 15 residues long. This CDR3 is CASSLWLADYNEQFF. CDR3 bases: TGTGCCAGCAGTTTATGGCTAGCGGACTACAATGAGCAGTTCTTC.

In its sample, this clone was seen once. V is TRBV9 and J is TRBJ1-4; TRBD1 is a possible D gene (6 bases). In germline, CDR1 is SGDLS, CDR2 YYNGEE. V shed 0 bases and J shed 0 bases, with 6 bases lying between them. The length of the CDR3 is 15 residues. For the CDR3, the DNA is TGTGCCAGCAGCGTAGGGACAGCAACTAATGAAAAACTGTTTTTT. Residues: CASSVGTATNEKLFF.

This chain joins TRBV29-1 and TRBJ2-7, with D possibly TRBD2 on 6 matching bases. The V gene's germline CDR1 is SQVTM and CDR2 ANQGSEA. V lost 0 bases, J lost 1 base, and 10 bases lay in between. CDR3 length equals 14 residues. CDR3 coding DNA: TGCAGCGTTGAAGATGACGGGACTTCCTACGAGCAGTACTTC. The encoded protein is CSVEDDGTSYEQYF.

This chain links TRBV11-3 with TRBJ1-1, with TRBD1 identical over 8 bases. Trimming took 5 bases from V and 11 from J; bases not matched to a gene: 4. Germline CDR1 SGHNT, CDR2 YENEEA. This CDR3 region has 11 residues. The CDR3 DNA reads as TGTGCCAGCAGCACCGGGACAGGTGCTTTCTTT. Amino acid sequence: CASSTGTGAFF.

J is TRBJ1-1 and V is TRBV30; 10 bases align to TRBD1. J lost 6 bases, V lost 8 bases, and 3 bases had no gene match. The CDR3 runs to 11 residues. CDR1 and CDR2 from the germline V gene are GTSNPN and SVGIG (reference sequence). The CDR3 region is CAGTGVAEAFF. The CDR3, as DNA: TGTGCCGGGACAGGGGTCGCTGAAGCTTTCTTT.

The V call is TRBV4-2, the J call TRBJ1-4; a weak D match, TRBD1 (5 bases). The CDR3 length is 17 residues. CDR1 and CDR2 from the germline V gene are LGHNA and YNFKEQ. The germline V and J ends were trimmed by 0 bases and 0 bases, with 11 bases remaining between them. CDR3 bases: TGTGCCAGCAGCCAAGATGGCGGAGGGGCAACTAATGAAAAACTGTTTTTT. Translation: CASSQDGGGATNEKLFF.

V and J are TRBV30 and TRBJ1-5; D is ambiguous. This CDR3 region has 13 residues. Between the trimmed V and J ends, which lost 4 bases and 1 base, there was a span of 8 bases. The V gene's germline CDR1 is GTSNPN and CDR2 SVGIG (reference sequence). CDR3 sequence (DNA): TGTGCCTGGACAGGCTTGAGCAATCAGCCCCAGCATTTT. Translating it yields CAWTGLSNQPQHF.

The chain uses TRBV4-1 and TRBJ2-7; maybe TRBD2 (6 bases). Germline values: CDR1 MGHRA, CDR2 YSYEKL. Trimming cost V 3 bases and J 3 bases, with 9 bases left between them. This CDR3 comprises 13 residues. The chain's CDR3 is CASSHARDYEQYF. CDR3 coding DNA: TGCGCCAGCAGCCATGCGCGGGACTACGAGCAGTACTTC.

The rearrangement links TRBV27 to TRBJ1-2, with 9 bases that match TRBD1. CDR1 MNHEY and CDR2 SMNVEV come from the germline V gene (reference sequence). V was pared by 5 bases and J by 8 bases, with 9 bases of the junction left unmatched. The CDR3 loop spans 14 amino acids. CDR3 loop: CASSPRDRARGYTF. In DNA form, the CDR3 reads TGTGCCAGCAGTCCCCGGGACAGGGCTCGAGGCTACACCTTC.

The chain has TRBV5-1 and TRBJ2-3, with 7 bases fitting TRBD2. Trimming at V came to 5 bases and at J to 2 bases, leaving 11 bases not matched to a gene. The CDR3 is made up of 16 amino acids. The germline V gene encodes CDR1 SGHRS and CDR2 YFSETQ. CDR3 protein: CASSSPLADSTDTQYF. DNA of the CDR3: TGCGCCAGCAGTTCACCTCTAGCGGATTCCACAGATACGCAGTATTTT.